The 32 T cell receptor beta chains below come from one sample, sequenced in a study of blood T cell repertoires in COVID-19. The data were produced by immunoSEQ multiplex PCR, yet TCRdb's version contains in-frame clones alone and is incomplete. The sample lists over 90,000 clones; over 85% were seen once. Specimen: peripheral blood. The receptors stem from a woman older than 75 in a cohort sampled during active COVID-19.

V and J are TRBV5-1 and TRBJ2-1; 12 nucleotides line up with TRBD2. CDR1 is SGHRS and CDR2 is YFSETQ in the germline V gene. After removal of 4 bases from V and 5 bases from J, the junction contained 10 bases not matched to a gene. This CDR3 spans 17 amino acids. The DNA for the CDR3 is TGCGCCAGCAGCCCCGCCCGGGCTAGCGGGAGGGACAATGAGCAGTTCTTC. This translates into CASSPARASGRDNEQFF. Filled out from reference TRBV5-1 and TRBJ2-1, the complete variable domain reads KAGVTQTPRYLIKTRGQQVTLSCSPISGHRSVSWYQQTPGQGLQFLFEYFSETQRNKGNFPGRFSGRQFSNSRSEMNVSTLELGDSALYLCASSPARASGRDNEQFFGPGTRLTVL.

The CDR3 DNA is TGTGCCAGCAGCCGCTCGGGTTATAATTCACCCCTCCACTTT. As protein: CASSRSGYNSPLHF. The gene calls are TRBV27 and TRBJ1-6; D ambiguous. The V gene's germline CDR1 is MNHEY and CDR2 SMNVEV (reference sequence). The CDR3 is 14 residues long. Trimming cost V 6 bases and J 4 bases, with 10 bases left between them.

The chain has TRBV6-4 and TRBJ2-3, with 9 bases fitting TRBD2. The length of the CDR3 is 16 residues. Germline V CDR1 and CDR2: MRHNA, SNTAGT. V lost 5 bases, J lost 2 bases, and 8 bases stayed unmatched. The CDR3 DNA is TGTGCCAGCAGTCCGGAGATAGCGGGAGTCACAGATACGCAGTATTTT. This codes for CASSPEIAGVTDTQYF.

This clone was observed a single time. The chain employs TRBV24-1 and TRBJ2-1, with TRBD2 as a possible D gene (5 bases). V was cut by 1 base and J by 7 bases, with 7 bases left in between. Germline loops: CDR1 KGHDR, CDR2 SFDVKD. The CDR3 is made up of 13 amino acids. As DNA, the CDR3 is TGTGCCACCAGTGATTTTCCGGGGAATGAGCAGTTCTTC. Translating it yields CATSDFPGNEQFF.

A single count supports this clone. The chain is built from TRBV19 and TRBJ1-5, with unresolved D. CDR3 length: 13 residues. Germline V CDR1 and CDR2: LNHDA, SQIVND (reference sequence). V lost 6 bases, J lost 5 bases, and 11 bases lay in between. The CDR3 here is CASREYRDQPQHF. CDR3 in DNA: TGTGCCAGTAGAGAATACCGGGATCAGCCCCAGCATTTT.

The CDR3 loop reads CASSHPPRPNQETQYF. The CDR3 coding sequence is TGTGCCAGCAGTCACCCCCCCAGGCCGAATCAAGAGACCCAGTACTTC. The chain carries TRBV27 and TRBJ2-5; D ambiguous. The germline CDR1 and CDR2 sequences are MNHEY and SMNVEV (reference sequence). V lost 5 bases and J lost 2, with 18 bases in between. The CDR3 totals 16 residues.

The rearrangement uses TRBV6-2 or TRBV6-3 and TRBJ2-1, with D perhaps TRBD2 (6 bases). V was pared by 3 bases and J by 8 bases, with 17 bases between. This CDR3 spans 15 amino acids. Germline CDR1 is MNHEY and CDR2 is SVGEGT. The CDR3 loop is CASSYGVTSLDEQFF. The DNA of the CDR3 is TGTGCCAGCAGTTATGGGGTAACTAGCTTAGATGAGCAGTTCTTC.

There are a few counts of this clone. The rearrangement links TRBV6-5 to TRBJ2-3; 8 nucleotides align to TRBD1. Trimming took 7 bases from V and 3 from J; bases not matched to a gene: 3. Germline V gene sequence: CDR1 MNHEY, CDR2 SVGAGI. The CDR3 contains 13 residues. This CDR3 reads CASTQGATDTQYF. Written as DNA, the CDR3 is TGTGCCAGCACTCAGGGGGCTACAGATACGCAGTATTTT.

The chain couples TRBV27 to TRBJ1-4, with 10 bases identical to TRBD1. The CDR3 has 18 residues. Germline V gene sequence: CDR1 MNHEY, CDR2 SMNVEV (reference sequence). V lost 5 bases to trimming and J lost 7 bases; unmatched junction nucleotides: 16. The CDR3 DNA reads TGTGCCAGCAGTGTCTCCGGGACAGGGGCCTGGGCGGGTGAAAAACTGTTTTTT. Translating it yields CASSVSGTGAWAGEKLFF.

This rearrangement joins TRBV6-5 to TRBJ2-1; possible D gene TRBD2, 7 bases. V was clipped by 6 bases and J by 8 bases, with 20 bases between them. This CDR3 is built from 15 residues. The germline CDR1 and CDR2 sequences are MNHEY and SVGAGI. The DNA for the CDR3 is TGTGCCAGCAGCCGGGACGGGGGGCCCTGGGATGAGCAGTTCTTC. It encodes CASSRDGGPWDEQFF.

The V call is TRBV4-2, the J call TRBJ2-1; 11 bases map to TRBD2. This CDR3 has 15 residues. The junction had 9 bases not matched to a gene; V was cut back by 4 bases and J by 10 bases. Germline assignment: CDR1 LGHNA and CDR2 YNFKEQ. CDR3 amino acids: CASSPTSGSFREQFF. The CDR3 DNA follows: TGTGCCAGCAGCCCCACTAGCGGGAGTTTTAGAGAGCAGTTCTTC.

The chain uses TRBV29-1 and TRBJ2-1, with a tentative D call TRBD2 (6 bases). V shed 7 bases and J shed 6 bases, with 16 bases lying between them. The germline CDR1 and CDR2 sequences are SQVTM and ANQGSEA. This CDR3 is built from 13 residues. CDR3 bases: TGCAGCGCCGGAGGGCCCGTAAGCAATGAGCAGTTCTTC. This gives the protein CSAGGPVSNEQFF.

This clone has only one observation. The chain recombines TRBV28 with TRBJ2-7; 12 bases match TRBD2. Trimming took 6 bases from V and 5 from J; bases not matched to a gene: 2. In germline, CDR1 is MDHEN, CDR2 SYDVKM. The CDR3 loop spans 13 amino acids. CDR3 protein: CASSSSGRDEQYF. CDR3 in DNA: TGTGCCAGCAGCTCTAGCGGGAGGGACGAGCAGTACTTC.

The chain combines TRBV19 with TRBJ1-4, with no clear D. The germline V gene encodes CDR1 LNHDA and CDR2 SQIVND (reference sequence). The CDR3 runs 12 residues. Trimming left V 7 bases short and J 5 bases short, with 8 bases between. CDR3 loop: CASIGRNEKLFF. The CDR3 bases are TGTGCCAGTATTGGTCGGAATGAAAAACTGTTTTTT.

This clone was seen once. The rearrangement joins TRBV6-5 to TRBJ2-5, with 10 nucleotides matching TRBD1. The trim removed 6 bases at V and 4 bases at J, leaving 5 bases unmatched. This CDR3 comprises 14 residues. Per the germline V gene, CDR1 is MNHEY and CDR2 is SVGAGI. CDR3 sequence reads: CASRETGGVETQYF. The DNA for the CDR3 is TGTGCCAGCAGGGAGACAGGGGGCGTAGAGACCCAGTACTTC.

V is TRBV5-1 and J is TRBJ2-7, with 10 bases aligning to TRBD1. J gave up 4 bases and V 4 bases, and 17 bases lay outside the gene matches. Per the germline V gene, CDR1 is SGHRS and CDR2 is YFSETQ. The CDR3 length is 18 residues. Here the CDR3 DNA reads TGCGCCAGCAGCCCTAAACCTTTAGCGGGACAGGGGAAATACGAGCAGTACTTC. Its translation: CASSPKPLAGQGKYEQYF.

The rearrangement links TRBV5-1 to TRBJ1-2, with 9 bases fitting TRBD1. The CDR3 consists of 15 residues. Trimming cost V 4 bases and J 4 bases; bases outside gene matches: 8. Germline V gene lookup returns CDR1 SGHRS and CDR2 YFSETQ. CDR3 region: CASSAGQGSTYGYTF. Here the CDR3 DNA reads TGCGCCAGCAGCGCGGGACAGGGTAGTACCTATGGCTACACCTTC.

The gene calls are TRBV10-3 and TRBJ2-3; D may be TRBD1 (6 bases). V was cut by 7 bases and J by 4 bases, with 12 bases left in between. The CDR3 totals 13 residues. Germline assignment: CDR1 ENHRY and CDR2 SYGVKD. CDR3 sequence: CAITTGNPDTQYF. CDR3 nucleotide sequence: TGTGCCATCACCACAGGGAATCCAGATACGCAGTATTTT.

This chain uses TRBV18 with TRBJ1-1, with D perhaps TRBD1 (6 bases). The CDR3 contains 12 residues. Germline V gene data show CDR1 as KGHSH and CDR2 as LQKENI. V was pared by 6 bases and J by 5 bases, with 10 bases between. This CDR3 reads CASSPGQTEAFF. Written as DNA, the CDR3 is TGTGCCAGCTCCCCCGGACAGACTGAAGCTTTCTTT. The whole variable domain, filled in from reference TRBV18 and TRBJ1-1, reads NAGVMQNPRHLVRRRGQEARLRCSPMKGHSHVYWYRQLPEEGLKFMVYLQKENIIDESGMPKERFSAEFPKEGPSILRIQQVVRGDSAAYFCASSPGQTEAFFGQGTRLTVV.

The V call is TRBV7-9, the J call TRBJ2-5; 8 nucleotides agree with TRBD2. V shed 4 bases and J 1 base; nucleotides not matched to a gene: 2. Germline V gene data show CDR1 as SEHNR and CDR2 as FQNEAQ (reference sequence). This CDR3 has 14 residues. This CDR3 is CASSSGGGQETQYF. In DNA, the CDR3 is TGTGCCAGCAGCTCGGGAGGGGGCCAAGAGACCCAGTACTTC.

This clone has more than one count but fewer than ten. DNA for the CDR3: TGTGCCAGCAGCTTCCCTCGACAGGGCCGCGGGGCTAATTCACCCCTCCACTTT. It codes for CASSFPRQGRGANSPLHF. The chain joins TRBV11-2 to TRBJ1-6; TRBD1 agrees at 7 bases. The CDR3 spans 18 residues. The trim removed 3 bases at V and 6 bases at J, leaving 14 bases unmatched. The germline CDR1 and CDR2 sequences are SGHAT and FQNNGV.

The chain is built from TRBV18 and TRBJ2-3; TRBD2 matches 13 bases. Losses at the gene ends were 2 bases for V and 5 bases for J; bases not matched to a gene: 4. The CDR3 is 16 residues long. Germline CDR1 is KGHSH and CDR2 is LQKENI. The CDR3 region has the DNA TGTGCCAGCTCACCAGGACTAGCGGGGGTTGGAGATACGCAGTATTTT. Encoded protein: CASSPGLAGVGDTQYF.

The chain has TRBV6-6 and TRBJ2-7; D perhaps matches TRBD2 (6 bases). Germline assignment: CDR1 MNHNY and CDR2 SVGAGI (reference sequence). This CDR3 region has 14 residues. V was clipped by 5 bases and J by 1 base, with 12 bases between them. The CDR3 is CASSQDYLSYEQYF. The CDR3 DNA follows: TGTGCCAGCAGTCAGGACTACCTGTCCTACGAGCAGTACTTC.

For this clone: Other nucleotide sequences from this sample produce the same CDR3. CDR3 sequence: CASSSTGANEKLFF. DNA for the CDR3: TGCGCCAGCAGCTCGACAGGAGCTAATGAAAAACTGTTTTTT. This chain connects TRBV5-1 to TRBJ1-4; possible D gene TRBD1, 6 bases. The CDR3 consists of 14 residues. V was trimmed by 3 bases and J by 3 bases, leaving 9 bases between them. Germline V gene data show CDR1 as SGHRS and CDR2 as YFSETQ.

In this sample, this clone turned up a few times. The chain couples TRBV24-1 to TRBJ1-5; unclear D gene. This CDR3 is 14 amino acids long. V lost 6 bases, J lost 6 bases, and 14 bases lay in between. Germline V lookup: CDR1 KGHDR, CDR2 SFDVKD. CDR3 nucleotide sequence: TGTGCCACCAGTCGTCCGGGATCTGTTCAGCCCCAGCATTTT. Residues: CATSRPGSVQPQHF.

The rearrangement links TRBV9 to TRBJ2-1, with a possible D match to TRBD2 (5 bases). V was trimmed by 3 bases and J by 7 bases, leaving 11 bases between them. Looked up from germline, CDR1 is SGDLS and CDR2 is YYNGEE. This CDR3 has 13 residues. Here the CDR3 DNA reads TGTGCCAGCAGCGAAGGGCGGACTAATGAGCAGTTCTTC. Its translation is CASSEGRTNEQFF.

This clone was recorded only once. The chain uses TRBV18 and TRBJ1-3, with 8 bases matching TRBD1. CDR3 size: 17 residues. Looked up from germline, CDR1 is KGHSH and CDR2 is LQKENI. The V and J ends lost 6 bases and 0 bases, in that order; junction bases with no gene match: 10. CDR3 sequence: CASSLNGQGHSGNTIYF. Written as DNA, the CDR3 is TGTGCCAGCTCCCTAAATGGACAGGGCCACTCTGGAAACACCATATATTTT.

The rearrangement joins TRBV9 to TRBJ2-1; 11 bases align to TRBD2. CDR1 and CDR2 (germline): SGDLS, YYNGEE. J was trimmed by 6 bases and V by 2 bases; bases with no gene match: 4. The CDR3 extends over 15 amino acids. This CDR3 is CASSVVAGGANEQFF. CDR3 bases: TGTGCCAGCAGCGTGGTAGCGGGGGGGGCCAATGAGCAGTTCTTC.

CDR3 protein: CAISEQTYEQYF. DNA of the CDR3: TGTGCCATCAGCGAACAGACCTACGAGCAGTACTTC. J is TRBJ2-7 and V is TRBV10-3; D remains unclear. CDR3 length equals 12 residues. V shed 6 bases and J shed 2 bases, with 8 bases lying between them. Per germline, CDR1 ENHRY and CDR2 SYGVKD.

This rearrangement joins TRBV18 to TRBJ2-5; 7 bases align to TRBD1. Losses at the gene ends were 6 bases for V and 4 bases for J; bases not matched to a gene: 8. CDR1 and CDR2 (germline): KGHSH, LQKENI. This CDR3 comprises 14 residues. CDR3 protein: CASSQQGTGETQYF. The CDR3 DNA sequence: TGTGCCAGCTCTCAACAGGGGACGGGAGAGACCCAGTACTTC. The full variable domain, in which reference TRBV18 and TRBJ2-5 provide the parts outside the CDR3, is NAGVMQNPRHLVRRRGQEARLRCSPMKGHSHVYWYRQLPEEGLKFMVYLQKENIIDESGMPKERFSAEFPKEGPSILRIQQVVRGDSAAYFCASSQQGTGETQYFGPGTRLLVL.

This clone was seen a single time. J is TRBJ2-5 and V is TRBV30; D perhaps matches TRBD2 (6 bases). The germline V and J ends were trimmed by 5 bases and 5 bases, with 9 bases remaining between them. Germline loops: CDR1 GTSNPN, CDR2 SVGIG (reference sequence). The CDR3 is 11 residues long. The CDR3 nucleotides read TGTGCCTGGGCGGAGGGGGAGACCCAGTACTTC. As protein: CAWAEGETQYF.

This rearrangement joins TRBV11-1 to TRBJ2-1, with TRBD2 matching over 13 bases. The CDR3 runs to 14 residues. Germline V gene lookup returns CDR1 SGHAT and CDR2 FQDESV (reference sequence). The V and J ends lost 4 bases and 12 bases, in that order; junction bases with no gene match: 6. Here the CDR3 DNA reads TGTGCCAGCAGCTCCGGACTAGCGGGGGCTCCGCAGTTCTTC. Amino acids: CASSSGLAGAPQFF.